This T cell receptor beta chain is from a study of a mutant IDH1 vaccine in newly diagnosed glioma. Overall study: Vaccine administration was initiated 4-6 weeks following radiotherapy alone, or with temozolomide cycles. Earlier care involved radiotherapy, temozolomide, or both, and the majority received both.

CDR3 size: 16 residues. Per the germline V gene, CDR1 is SGHRS and CDR2 is YFSETQ. Trimming left V 4 bases short and J 0 bases short, with 13 bases between. TCRdb's copy holds only in-frame clones and misses some; the assay was immunoSEQ multiplex PCR. The sample records fewer than 45,000 clones, over 80% being singletons. On this clone itself: No antigen is known for it.

Time point given: week 11, during vaccination. Alongside topical imiquimod, each dose of vaccine comprised 300 ug of mutant IDH1 20-mer peptide. Sample: PBMCs, taken from a glioma patient whose treatment included an IDH1 peptide vaccine. The TCR originated in a man aged 40-55 years with glioma. This chain joins TRBV5-1 and TRBJ1-4, with D unresolved. The CDR3: CASSPSPTTTNEKLFF. The CDR3 DNA sequence: TGCGCCAGCAGCCCCTCCCCCACAACAACTAATGAAAAACTGTTTTTT.